This T cell receptor beta chain stems from a study of blood T cell repertoires in COVID-19. As handled by the study authors: Amplification from reference gene primers served as the basis for estimated nucleated cell counts. Assay: immunoSEQ multiplex PCR; the TCRdb copy retains only in-frame clones and omits some. V, J and clone size reflect that table, while D and trimming were determined from the DNA. This sample yields 35,000 to 50,000 clones, of which 70% to 90% are seen a single time; 2% to 2.5% belongs to the top ten. Trimming took 1 base from V and 3 from J, leaving 6 bases between them. Germline V CDR1 and CDR2: LGHDT, YNNKEL (reference sequence). The CDR3 loop spans 13 amino acids.

The TCR sequence derives from a human donor in a cohort sampled during active COVID-19. This chain links TRBV3-1 (or the pseudogene TRBV3-2) with TRBJ1-2; no firm D call. The sample comprised peripheral blood. The CDR3 nucleotides are TGTGCCAGCAGCCAAGGGGCTCACTATGGCTACACCTTC. Its translation: CASSQGAHYGYTF.